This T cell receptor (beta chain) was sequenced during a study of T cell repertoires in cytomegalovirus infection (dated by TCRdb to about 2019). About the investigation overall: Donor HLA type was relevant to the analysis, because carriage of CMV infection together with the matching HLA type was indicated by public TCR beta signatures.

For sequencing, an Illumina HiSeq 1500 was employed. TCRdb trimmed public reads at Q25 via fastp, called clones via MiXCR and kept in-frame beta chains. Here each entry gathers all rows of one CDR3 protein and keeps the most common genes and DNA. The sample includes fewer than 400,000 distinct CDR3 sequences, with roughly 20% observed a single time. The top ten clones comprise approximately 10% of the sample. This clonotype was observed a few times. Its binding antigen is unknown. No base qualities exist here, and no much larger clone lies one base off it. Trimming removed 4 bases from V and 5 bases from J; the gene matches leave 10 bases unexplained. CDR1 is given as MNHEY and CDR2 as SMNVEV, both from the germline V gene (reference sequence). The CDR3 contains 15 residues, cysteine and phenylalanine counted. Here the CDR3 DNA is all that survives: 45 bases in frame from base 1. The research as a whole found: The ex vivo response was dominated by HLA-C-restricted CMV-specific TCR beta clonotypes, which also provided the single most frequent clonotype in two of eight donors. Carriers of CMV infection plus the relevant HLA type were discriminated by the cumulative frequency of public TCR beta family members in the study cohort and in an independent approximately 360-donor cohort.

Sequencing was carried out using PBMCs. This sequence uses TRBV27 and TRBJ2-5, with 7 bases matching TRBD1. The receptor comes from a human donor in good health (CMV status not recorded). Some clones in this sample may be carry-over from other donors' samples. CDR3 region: CASSYRGRPAETQYF. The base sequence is TGTGCCAGCAGTTACAGGGGACGGCCGGCGGAGACCCAGTACTTC.